The 15 T cell receptor beta chains below were found in one sample sequenced in a study of control samples from healthy donors and cancer patients. Repertoires were generated with immunoSEQ multiplex PCR, while TCRdb's copy carries only in-frame clones and drops some. The table records roughly 400,000 clones, around nine tenths of them present only once. Sequencing input: PBMCs. All receptors come from a man aged 35-49 years with head and neck cancer.

The table lists this clone with a count of one. The chain has TRBV14 and TRBJ2-1, with 11 bases aligning to TRBD1. With 6 bases clipped from V and 9 bases from J, the junction kept 10 bases outside the gene matches. The CDR3 consists of 15 residues. Germline-derived CDR1 and CDR2 are SGHDN and FVKESK. The CDR3 is CASSRGGQGEIEQFF. CDR3 in DNA: TGTGCCAGCAGTCGAGGGGGACAGGGGGAAATTGAGCAGTTCTTC.

The rearrangement uses TRBV18 and TRBJ2-2, with D uncertain. The CDR3 sequence is 14 residues long. Trimming took 8 bases from V and 4 from J, leaving 14 bases between them. Germline V gene sequence: CDR1 KGHSH, CDR2 LQKENI. The CDR3 sequence is CASVPVLGTGELFF. The CDR3 bases are TGTGCCAGCGTTCCGGTTTTGGGCACCGGGGAGCTGTTTTTT.

V is TRBV5-6 and J is TRBJ2-1; perhaps TRBD2 as D (5 bases). Germline-derived CDR1 and CDR2 are SGHDT and YYEEEE. The length of the CDR3 is 16 residues. V was cut by 0 bases and J by 7 bases, with 17 bases left in between. CDR3 amino acids: CASSLVSSGQINEQFF. The CDR3 DNA follows: TGTGCCAGCAGCTTGGTTTCCAGCGGCCAGATAAATGAGCAGTTCTTC. Together with reference TRBV5-6 and TRBJ2-1, the CDR3 gives the full variable domain: DAGVTQSPTHLIKTRGQQVTLRCSPKSGHDTVSWYQQALGQGPQFIFQYYEEEERQRGNFPDRFSGHQFPNYSSELNVNALLLGDSALYLCASSLVSSGQINEQFFGPGTRLTVL.

The chain is built from TRBV6-2 or TRBV6-3 and TRBJ2-1, with 9 nucleotides matching TRBD2. The ends lost 8 bases at V and 2 bases at J; junction bases unmatched: 7. Germline V gene data show CDR1 as MNHEY and CDR2 as SVGEGT. CDR3 length: 15 amino acids. Written as DNA, the CDR3 is TGTGCCAGCCGCCCGGGCGGGGGGGCCTACAATGAGCAGTTCTTC. It codes for CASRPGGGAYNEQFF.

This chain uses TRBV6-5 with TRBJ1-2; no clear D gene. The germline V gene has CDR1 MNHEY and CDR2 SVGAGI. Trimming took off 6 bases at V and 2 bases at J, with 10 bases between the two ends. The CDR3 is 13 amino acids. As DNA, the CDR3 is TGTGCCAGCAGATCGGGCAAAAACTATGGCTACACCTTC. This codes for CASRSGKNYGYTF.

The rearrangement links TRBV18 to TRBJ1-3; D is possibly TRBD1 (5 bases). V shed 2 bases and J shed 4 bases, with 15 bases lying between them. Germline loops: CDR1 KGHSH, CDR2 LQKENI. The CDR3 extends over 16 amino acids. CDR3 DNA sequence: TGTGCCAGCTCACCAGCAGGGCCACAAACGGGAAACACCATATATTTT. It is translated as CASSPAGPQTGNTIYF.

V and J are TRBV5-8 and TRBJ1-1; weak D call: TRBD1 (5 bases). CDR1 is SGHTS, CDR2 YDEGEE, per germline. This CDR3 comprises 13 residues. Trimming removed 3 bases from V and 4 bases from J, with 10 bases in between. Here the CDR3 reads CASSYRRATEAFF. DNA for the CDR3: TGTGCCAGCAGCTACAGGAGAGCCACTGAAGCTTTCTTT.

The V call is TRBV3-1 (or the pseudogene TRBV3-2), the J call TRBJ2-7; 11 nucleotides line up with TRBD2. CDR3 length: 15 amino acids. Germline CDR1 LGHDT, CDR2 YNNKEL (reference sequence). Trimming removed 0 bases from V and 7 bases from J; junction bases left unmatched: 5. The CDR3 loop is CASSQDVLAGAEQYF. In DNA form, the CDR3 reads TGTGCCAGCAGCCAAGATGTACTAGCGGGGGCTGAGCAGTACTTC.

The rearrangement joins TRBV7-2 to TRBJ1-3, with D uncertain. Deletions cut 2 bases from V and 1 base from J, with 6 bases between. The CDR3 contains 14 residues. Germline lookup yields CDR1 SGHTA and CDR2 FQGNSA. The CDR3 spells CASSLIGSGNTIYF. The CDR3 region has the DNA TGTGCCAGCAGCTTAATAGGGTCTGGAAACACCATATATTTT.

V gene TRBV2 combines with J gene TRBJ2-7, with 8 positions matching TRBD1. The CDR3 extends over 13 amino acids. In germline, CDR1 is SNHLY, CDR2 FYNNEI. With V trimmed by 8 bases and J by 1 base, 4 bases remained unmatched. The CDR3 nucleotides read TGTGCCAGCGGGGACAGGCTATCCTACGAGCAGTACTTC. Its protein is CASGDRLSYEQYF.

CDR3 amino acids: CASSQDFPLTSAVGTDTQYF. Here the CDR3 DNA reads TGTGCCAGCAGCCAAGATTTCCCTTTAACTAGCGCGGTGGGCACAGATACGCAGTATTTT. The rearrangement links TRBV3-1 (or the pseudogene TRBV3-2) to TRBJ2-3; 7 nucleotides match TRBD2. There are 20 residues in the CDR3. Germline CDR1 reads LGHDT; CDR2 reads YNNKEL (reference sequence). V shed 0 bases, J shed 1 base, and the junction held 16 bases outside the gene matches.

The V and J genes are TRBV27 and TRBJ1-5; unclear D gene. CDR1 is MNHEY, CDR2 SMNVEV, per germline (reference sequence). Trimming took 6 bases from V and 2 from J, leaving 14 bases between them. The CDR3 spans 15 residues. In nucleotides, the CDR3 is TGTGCCAGCAGGCTCACGGGAGTGGGCAATCAGCCCCAGCATTTT. Its protein product is CASRLTGVGNQPQHF.

This clone was recorded once. The J gene is TRBJ1-2, the V gene TRBV25-1; D gene unclear. The CDR3 sequence is 11 residues long. V was trimmed by 3 bases and J by 7 bases, leaving 6 bases between them. The germline V gene encodes CDR1 MGHDK and CDR2 SYGVNS. The CDR3 loop reads CASSENRGYTF. DNA of the CDR3: TGTGCCAGCAGTGAGAACCGTGGCTACACCTTC.

This clone was seen just once. In the same sample, other DNA sequences code for this CDR3. The gene calls are TRBV7-2 and TRBJ1-4; 8 positions match TRBD1. Trimming removed 3 bases from V and 3 bases from J; junction bases left unmatched: 0. The germline V gene has CDR1 SGHTA and CDR2 FQGNSA. The CDR3 runs 14 residues. Here the CDR3 DNA reads TGTGCCAGCAGCTTGGACAGGGCTAATGAAAAACTGTTTTTT. Translation gives CASSLDRANEKLFF.

This clone occurred a few times. The V and J genes are TRBV3-1 (or the pseudogene TRBV3-2) and TRBJ2-7, with a weak D call TRBD1 (5 bases). The CDR3 is 12 amino acids. V lost 3 bases, J lost 2 bases, and 5 bases lay in between. CDR1 is LGHDT and CDR2 is YNNKEL in the germline V gene (reference sequence). CDR3 bases: TGTGCCAGCAGCCAGGGGCCCTACGAGCAGTACTTC. Amino acid sequence: CASSQGPYEQYF.